The subject of this entry is one T cell receptor beta chain. Its antigen is not known. The data were obtained in a study of OX40 agonist ivuxolimab in advanced cancers. Clones were read by immunoSEQ multiplex PCR, and TCRdb kept only the in-frame ones, dropping some. The repertoire holds tens of thousands of clones, approximately 80% seen once, with 23% in the top ten. Notes on the study in general: Specificity for antigen went undetermined in the expanded peripheral T cells. Normalized T-cell clonal expansion was also low in a subset of nonresponders. Circulating CD4+ and CD8+ T cells showed clonal expansion by week 6 at 0.1 to 3.0 mg/kg.

This TCR came from an adult with an advanced solid tumor such as melanoma, head and neck, liver or kidney cancer. The starting material was CD4+ or CD8+ T cells sorted from blood, obtained in a trial of the OX40 agonist ivuxolimab.

The CDR3 is CANRNREKSLYEQYF. DNA of the CDR3: TGCGCCAACAGAAATCGGGAAAAATCATTATACGAGCAGTACTTC. This rearrangement joins TRBV10-1 to TRBJ2-7; a weak D match, TRBD2 (5 bases). The CDR3 length is 15 residues. In germline, CDR1 is WNHNN, CDR2 SYGVQD (reference sequence). Deletions cut 10 bases from V and 4 bases from J, with 23 bases between.